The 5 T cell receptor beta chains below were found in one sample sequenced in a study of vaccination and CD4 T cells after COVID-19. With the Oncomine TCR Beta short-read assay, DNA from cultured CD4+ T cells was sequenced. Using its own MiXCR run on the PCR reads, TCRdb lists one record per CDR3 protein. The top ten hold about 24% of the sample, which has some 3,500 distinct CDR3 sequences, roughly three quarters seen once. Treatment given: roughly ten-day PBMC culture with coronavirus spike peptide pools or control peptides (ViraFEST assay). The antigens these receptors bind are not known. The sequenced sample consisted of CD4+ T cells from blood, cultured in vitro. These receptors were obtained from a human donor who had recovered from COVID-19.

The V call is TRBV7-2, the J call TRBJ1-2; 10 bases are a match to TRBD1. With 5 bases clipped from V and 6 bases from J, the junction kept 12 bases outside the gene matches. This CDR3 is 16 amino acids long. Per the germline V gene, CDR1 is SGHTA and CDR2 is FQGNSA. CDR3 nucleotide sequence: TGTGCCAGCAGCCCCGTCCGGGACAGGGGAGGAAATGGCTACACCTTC. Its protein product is CASSPVRDRGGNGYTF. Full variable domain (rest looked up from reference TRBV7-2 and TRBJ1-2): GAGVSQSPSNKVTEKGKDVELRCDPISGHTALYWYRQSLGQGLEFLIYFQGNSAPDKSGLPSDRFSAERTGGSVSTLTIQRTQQEDSAVYLCASSPVRDRGGNGYTFGSGTRLTVV.

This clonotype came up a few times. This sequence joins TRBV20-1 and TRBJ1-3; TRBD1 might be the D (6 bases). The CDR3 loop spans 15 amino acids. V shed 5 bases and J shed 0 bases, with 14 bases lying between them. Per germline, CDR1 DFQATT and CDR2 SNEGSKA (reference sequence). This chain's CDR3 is CSASPGTPSGNTIYF. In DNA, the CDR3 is TGCAGTGCTTCCCCCGGGACACCCTCTGGAAACACCATATATTTT.

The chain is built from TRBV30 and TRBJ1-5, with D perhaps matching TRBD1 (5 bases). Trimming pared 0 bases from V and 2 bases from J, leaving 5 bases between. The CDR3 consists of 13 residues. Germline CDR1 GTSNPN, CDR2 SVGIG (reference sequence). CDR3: CAWSVQGNQPQHF. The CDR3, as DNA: TGTGCCTGGAGTGTACAGGGCAATCAGCCCCAGCATTTT.

The CDR3 reads CSARPGLTNGYTF. The CDR3 DNA follows: TGCAGTGCACGTCCGGGACTTACGAATGGCTACACCTTC. The chain joins TRBV20-1 to TRBJ1-2; a possible D gene is TRBD1 (5 bases). The CDR3 contains 13 residues. Trimming took 6 bases from V and 6 from J, leaving 17 bases between them. In germline, CDR1 is DFQATT, CDR2 SNEGSKA (reference sequence).

The CDR3 region has the DNA TGTGCCAGCAGCTTATATCGGCGGAACGAGCAGTACTTC. Translation: CASSLYRRNEQYF. The V gene is TRBV5-4, the J gene TRBJ2-7; no reliable D call. The CDR3 spans 13 residues. CDR1 SGHNT and CDR2 YYREEE come from the germline V gene (reference sequence). The V end was cut by 2 bases, the J end by 5 bases, with 11 bases between.